This is a list of T cell receptor beta chains from one sample in a study of metastatic and nonmetastatic thyroid tumors. TCRdb reanalyzed the PCR reads with MiXCR. The sample records tens of thousands of clones, around a third being singletons. The sample taken for sequencing was blood. These receptors came from a female donor with papillary thyroid cancer or a benign thyroid nodule (not recorded which). Some clones in this sample may be carry-over from other donors' samples. The CDR3 runs from the conserved cysteine through the conserved F or W. Fields, in order: V gene, CDR3 length, D gene, clone size, J gene, CDR3 DNA, CDR3 protein. D genes are given only for firm matches. Part of the rows lack a size; the others show once, few, many or a class for expanded clones.

TRBV28	14	TRBD1	many	TRBJ1-4	TGTGCCAGCATCCCAGGGGACAGTAATGAAAAACTGTTTTTT	CASIPGDSNEKLFF
TRBV3-1	19	.	.	TRBJ1-2	TGTGCCAGCAGCCCACAGGAAAGGAGCGTACAGGTTTGGAACTATGGCTACACCTTC	CASSPQERSVQVWNYGYTF
TRBV7-2	14	.	many	TRBJ1-1	TGTGCCAGCAGCGAACTCCAGGTGGACACTGAAGCTTTCTTT	CASSELQVDTEAFF
TRBV24-1	17	.	many	TRBJ2-6	TGTGCCACCAGTGATCCGAACAGCTTCTCTGGGGCCAACGTCCTGACTTTC	CATSDPNSFSGANVLTF
TRBV12-3/TRBV12-4	13	.	many	TRBJ2-5	TGTGCCAGCAGGTCCCGGGACCAAGAGACCCAGTACTTC	CASRSRDQETQYF
TRBV30	13	TRBD1	.	TRBJ2-7	TGTGCCTGGAGTAAAGACAGGGACGACGAGCAGTACTTC	CAWSKDRDDEQYF
TRBV19	13	TRBD2	many	TRBJ2-1	TGTGCCAGTAGCCGGGAGGGGTGGGATGAGCAGTTCTTC	CASSREGWDEQFF
TRBV28	13	.	many	TRBJ2-5	TGTGCCAGCAGTTTATTTGGTCAAGAGACCCAGTACTTC	CASSLFGQETQYF
TRBV12-3/TRBV12-4	13	TRBD1	.	TRBJ1-1	TGTGCCAGCAGAAAGACAGGGATCACTGAAGCTTTCTTT	CASRKTGITEAFF
TRBV11-2	13	.	few	TRBJ1-1	TGTGCCAGCAGCTCCGTTACGGCCACTGAAGCTTTCTTT	CASSSVTATEAFF
TRBV30	13	.	.	TRBJ1-2	TGTGCCTGGAGAGCGGCCGGGGACTATGGCTACACCTTC	CAWRAAGDYGYTF
TRBV30	15	TRBD2	.	TRBJ2-7	TGTGCCTGGAGTGGACTAGCGGTTCGATCCTACGAGCAGTACTTC	CAWSGLAVRSYEQYF
TRBV18	14	.	many	TRBJ2-1	TGTGCCAGCTCACCCCGGGCAGAATACAATGAGCAGTTCTTC	CASSPRAEYNEQFF
TRBV30	15	.	.	TRBJ2-6	TGTGCCTGGAGTGAAGCGGGCTCTGGGGCCAACGTCCTGACTTTC	CAWSEAGSGANVLTF
TRBV4-2	15	.	few	TRBJ1-5	TGTGCCAGCAGCCAAGATTCGAGGGGTAATCAGCCCCAGCATTTT	CASSQDSRGNQPQHF
TRBV30	12	.	.	TRBJ2-7	TGTGCCTGGAGTCCCGCCTTCTACGAGCAGTACTTC	CAWSPAFYEQYF
TRBV5-6	14	.	few	TRBJ2-1	TGCGCCAGCAGCTTGGGAGCACTAAGGCATGAGCAGTTCTTC	CASSLGALRHEQFF
TRBV13	14	.	many	TRBJ2-3	TGTGCCAGCAGCTTCGCGGTGGCGGCAGATACGCAGTATTTT	CASSFAVAADTQYF
TRBV2	13	.	medium-sized	TRBJ2-7	TGTGCCAGCGGGGGCTGGGGGCTCTACGAGCAGTACTTC	CASGGWGLYEQYF
TRBV14	14	.	many	TRBJ2-5	TGTGCCAGCAGCCAAGATTTGGTCGGGGAGACCCAGTACTTC	CASSQDLVGETQYF
TRBV19	15	.	medium-sized	TRBJ2-1	TGTGCCAGTAGTTCCGGGGGTTCCCTCTACAATGAGCAGTTCTTC	CASSSGGSLYNEQFF
TRBV28	14	TRBD1	medium-sized	TRBJ2-1	TGTGCCACCCACTCGGGACAGACCTACAATGAGCAGTTCTTC	CATHSGQTYNEQFF
TRBV18	13	.	.	TRBJ2-5	TGTGCCAGCTCACCGGGGGAAAAAGAGACCCAGTACTTC	CASSPGEKETQYF
TRBV11-2	15	.	few	TRBJ1-1	TGTGCCAGCAGCCCAGGGGTCGGGGGGAACACTGAAGCTTTCTTT	CASSPGVGGNTEAFF
TRBV4-1	16	.	medium-sized	TRBJ1-5	TGCGCCAGCAGCCCCTCTGGGCCGAATAGCAATCAGCCCCAGCATTTT	CASSPSGPNSNQPQHF
TRBV12-3/TRBV12-4	13	TRBD1	few	TRBJ2-7	TGTGCCAGCAGGTGGACAGGGGCCTACGAGCAGTACTTC	CASRWTGAYEQYF
TRBV30	12	.	.	TRBJ2-1	TGTGCCTGGACCGGGCCGACGGGTGAGCAGTTCTTC	CAWTGPTGEQFF
TRBV30	15	.	many	TRBJ2-5	TGTGCCTGGAGTCCAGCACTTACTCGCCAAGAGACCCAGTACTTC	CAWSPALTRQETQYF
TRBV3-1	13	.	many	TRBJ2-3	TGTGCCAGCAGCCAAGAGGATCCAGATACGCAGTATTTT	CASSQEDPDTQYF
TRBV7-8	15	.	.	TRBJ1-1	TGTGCCAGCAGCTTAGGCTCGGCGCAGGGGACTGAAGCTTTCTTT	CASSLGSAQGTEAFF
TRBV19	16	TRBD1	many	TRBJ2-4	TGTGCCAGTAGTTCATGGACAGGGACAGCCAAAAACATTCAGTACTTC	CASSSWTGTAKNIQYF
TRBV13	14	TRBD2	.	TRBJ2-1	TGTGCCAGCAGCTTATGGGCTAGCGGGAGGTTACAGTTCTTC	CASSLWASGRLQFF
TRBV29-1	14	TRBD1	many	TRBJ2-5	TGCAGCGCGCAACCGGGACAGGTGGGGGAGACCCAGTACTTC	CSAQPGQVGETQYF